The T cell receptor (beta chain) under discussion was sequenced for a study of post-analysis software for immune sequencing data. As for the study in general: Disease trajectories encompassed relapsing-remitting, secondary progressive and progressive-relapsing multiple sclerosis. The study's findings and limits: When patients were compared with controls, 4 or 5 TRBV segments were more frequent, TRBV5-6, TRBV5-1 and TRBV20-1 among them. Multiple sclerosis patients showed significantly lower normalized Chao1 diversity than controls did.

Many counts were recorded for this clonotype. Its antigen is not known. Germline V gives CDR1 LGHDT, CDR2 YNNKEL (reference sequence). Trimming pared 4 bases from V and 0 bases from J, leaving 7 bases between. This CDR3 contains 13 residues. The TCR beta cDNA libraries carried unique molecular identifiers. TCRdb passed the PCR reads through MiXCR, listing each CDR3 protein once. The sample holds about 200,000 distinct CDR3 sequences, 29% seen once. This clonotype was sampled from a girl aged 2-17 years with multiple sclerosis. The chain recombines TRBV3-1 with TRBJ2-7; no definite D call. Sequencing was performed on blood. In nucleotides, the CDR3 is TGTGCCAGCAGCCGCCGGGCCTCCTACGAGCAGTACTTC. Its translation is CASSRRASYEQYF.